Below, one TCR beta chain is given with its context. Its matching antigen is unknown. The source of the sample is a study of cytomegalovirus exposure and HLA in healthy donors. Findings and limits, study-wide: Researchers reported in a later analysis that common viral pathogens appeared linked to several top clusters. Most of the CMV-associated TCR beta chains (in a later analysis) appeared to be HLA-restricted.

Each donor was nominally healthy when sampled (though unrecorded immune exposures were likely). The PCR was carried out with 60 Vbeta primers and 13 Jbeta primers. Here immunoSEQ multiplex PCR was the method, and the copy in TCRdb shows in-frame clones only, minus some. Of about 160,000 clones in the sample, about 71% are singletons; the top ten hold approximately 3%. Germline CDR1 reads SGDLS; CDR2 reads YYNGEE. V was pared by 0 bases and J by 1 base, with 17 bases between. The CDR3 runs to 19 residues. The gene calls are TRBV9 and TRBJ2-6; possible D gene TRBD2, 6 bases. The receptor comes from a woman in her thirties in good health and CMV-seronegative. The sequenced material came from PBMCs. CDR3 in amino acids: CASSVATGGRASGANVLTF. The CDR3 DNA is TGTGCCAGCAGCGTAGCTACCGGGGGTAGGGCGTCTGGGGCCAACGTCCTGACTTTC.